Sequencing of this TCR beta chain was carried out in a study of T cell responses to AZD1222 COVID-19 vaccine. As concerns this clone: The antigen is unknown.

The table came from immunoSEQ multiplex PCR; TCRdb's copy has only in-frame clones and leaves some out. The repertoire holds 130,000 or so clones, over 80% seen once, with approximately 1.1% in the top ten. Trimming stripped 6 bases from V and 6 bases from J, with 15 bases between. Germline V CDR1 and CDR2: MNHNY, SVGAGI (reference sequence). This CDR3 has 14 residues. General study results and limits: Nearly half of unique spike-specific TCRs reportedly avoided B.1.351 and B.1.1.7 mutated regions. Breadth and depth of Spike-specific TCRs rose after two AZD1222 doses.

The genes are TRBV6-6 and TRBJ2-1, with D unclear. This clonotype was obtained from an adult in good health. Here the sequenced sample was peripheral blood, taken on day 0 of AZD1222 vaccination. CDR3 region: CASSPRSSSNEQFF. The CDR3 DNA sequence: TGTGCCAGCAGCCCCCGGTCTTCCAGCAATGAGCAGTTCTTC.